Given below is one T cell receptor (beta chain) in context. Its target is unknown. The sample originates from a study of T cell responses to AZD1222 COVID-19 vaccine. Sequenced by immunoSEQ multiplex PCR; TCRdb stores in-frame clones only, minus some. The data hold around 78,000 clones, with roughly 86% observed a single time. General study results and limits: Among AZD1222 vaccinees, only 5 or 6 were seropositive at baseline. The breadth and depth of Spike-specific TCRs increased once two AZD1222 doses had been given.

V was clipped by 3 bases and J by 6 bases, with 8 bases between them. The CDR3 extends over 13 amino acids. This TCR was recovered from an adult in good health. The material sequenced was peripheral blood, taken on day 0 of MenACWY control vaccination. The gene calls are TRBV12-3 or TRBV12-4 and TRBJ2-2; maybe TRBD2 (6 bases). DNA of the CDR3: TGTGCCAGCAGTTTCGGAGGGGCCGGGGAGCTGTTTTTT. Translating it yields CASSFGGAGELFF.